This T cell receptor beta chain was obtained from a study of control samples from healthy donors and cancer patients. The assay was immunoSEQ multiplex PCR, and TCRdb's table has in-frame clones only and misses some. The sample consists of approximately 160,000 clones, around 94% of them appearing once. The sequence derives from a woman younger than 35 in good health. The sequenced material came from blood.

The CDR3 nucleotides are TGTGGTGCAGCAGGAGGGCACGGCTACACCTTC. Amino acid sequence: CGAAGGHGYTF. The rearrangement links TRBV6-5 to TRBJ1-2; D is unresolved. CDR3 length: 11 amino acids. Looked up from germline, CDR1 is MNHEY and CDR2 is SVGAGI.